The clone carrying this T cell receptor beta chain was detected only a few times. These data are taken from a study of PD-L1 blockade in urothelial cancer. CDR1 is SGHAT, CDR2 FQDESV, per germline (reference sequence). The V segment lost 0 bases and the J segment 3 bases; nucleotides outside the gene matches: 2. The CDR3 is 14 residues long. Time point given: peripheral blood 6 weeks after treatment start. Clones were read by immunoSEQ multiplex PCR, and TCRdb kept only the in-frame ones, dropping some. The sample shows some 23,000 clones, 82% of them seen only once. The sequences come from PBMCs, collected around atezolizumab (anti-PD-L1) treatment. The V call is TRBV11-1, the J call TRBJ2-7; 7 nucleotides agree with TRBD1. This receptor was obtained from a man aged 70 or older with urothelial cancer. CDR3 in amino acids: CASSLAAGGYEQYF. CDR3 sequence (DNA): TGTGCCAGCAGCTTAGCAGCAGGGGGCTACGAGCAGTACTTC.